The T cell receptor (beta chain) described here comes from a study of cytomegalovirus exposure and HLA in healthy donors. This clone was counted a few times. Primers: 60 Vbeta forward and 13 Jbeta reverse. This table comes from immunoSEQ multiplex PCR, and its TCRdb copy is limited to in-frame clones, with some not included. This sample carries about 190,000 clones, roughly 81% of them seen once, and the ten largest clones take less than 4%. The CDR3 extends over 15 amino acids. With 9 bases clipped from V and 0 bases from J, the junction kept 5 bases outside the gene matches. Germline CDR1 LNHDA, CDR2 SQIVND (reference sequence).

The J gene is TRBJ2-2, the V gene TRBV19; TRBD2 aligns across 9 bases. Sequencing was carried out using PBMCs. The receptor was isolated from a woman aged 25 to 39 in good health and CMV-seropositive. This CDR3 is CASVREGPNTGELFF. The CDR3 nucleotides are TGTGCCAGCGTGCGGGAGGGACCGAACACCGGGGAGCTGTTTTTT.